This T cell receptor (beta chain) was sequenced for a study of blood T cell repertoires in COVID-19. For the study at large: From the United States, Italy and Spain came samples of acute and convalescent COVID-19. Sample material is recorded as cDNA or gDNA derived from T cells, B-cell-depleted T cells, or PBMCs.

V was clipped by 4 bases and J by 6 bases, with 11 bases between them. There are 13 residues in the CDR3. As processed by the authors: The authors estimated nucleated cell counts from reference gene primer amplification. Here immunoSEQ multiplex PCR was the method, and the copy in TCRdb shows in-frame clones only, minus some. V, J and clone size are those of that table, while D and trimming were read from the DNA. The sample contains approximately 80,000 clones, roughly 82% of which appear only once. The TCR comes from a man in his 60s with acute or convalescent COVID-19. Sequences were obtained from peripheral blood. The chain couples TRBV12-3 or TRBV12-4 to TRBJ2-3; D is possibly TRBD2 (5 bases). The chain's CDR3 is CASSWGASDTQYF. DNA for the CDR3: TGTGCCAGCAGTTGGGGAGCTTCCGATACGCAGTATTTT.